The sequence of this TCR beta chain was determined in a study of cytomegalovirus exposure and HLA in healthy donors. Study results and caveats: One cluster of highly shared sequence variants probably arose as a sequencing artifact. Despite most TCR sequences being rare, some public TCRs occurred in many donors.

V was clipped by 4 bases and J by 9 bases, with 14 bases between them. In germline, CDR1 is SGHTA, CDR2 FQGTGA. The length of the CDR3 is 13 residues. The PCR contained 60 Vbeta and 13 Jbeta primers. Measured with immunoSEQ multiplex PCR; TCRdb has only the in-frame clones, and not every one. The sample carries roughly 200,000 clones, more than 65% recorded once. This clone has only one observation. Its matching antigen is unknown. Likely unrecorded immune exposures existed in these nominally healthy donors. The chain links TRBV7-3 to TRBJ2-3; D is unclear. The sample comprised PBMCs. The receptor was isolated from a female donor in good health and CMV-seronegative. The CDR3 DNA reads TGTGCCAGCAGCTCCCTAGACGGCGTCACGCAGTATTTT. Translating gives CASSSLDGVTQYF.